The 21 T cell receptor beta chains below all came from one sample that was sequenced in a study of blood T cell repertoires in COVID-19. Clones were sequenced by immunoSEQ multiplex PCR, and TCRdb holds only the in-frame ones, with some missing. Of tens of thousands of clones in the sample, about 88% were seen once. Material for sequencing was peripheral blood. The receptor set was obtained from a man aged 65 to 85 with acute or convalescent COVID-19.

V is TRBV7-3 and J is TRBJ2-3, with TRBD2 matching 14 bases. Per germline, CDR1 SGHTA and CDR2 FQGTGA. V was clipped by 8 bases and J by 5 bases; unmatched bases: 3. This CDR3 is 14 amino acids long. Here the CDR3 DNA reads TGTGCCAGCGGACTAGCGGGAGGTAGAGATACGCAGTATTTT. Translating gives CASGLAGGRDTQYF. The complete variable domain, with remaining parts taken from reference TRBV7-3 and TRBJ2-3, reads GAGVSQTPSNKVTEKGKYVELRCDPISGHTALYWYRQSLGQGPEFLIYFQGTGAADDSGLPNDRFFAVRPEGSVSTLKIQRTERGDSAVYLCASGLAGGRDTQYFGPGTRLTVL.

The V gene is TRBV19, the J gene TRBJ1-1, with D perhaps TRBD1 (5 bases). The length of the CDR3 is 13 residues. V was cut by 5 bases and J by 6 bases, with 13 bases left in between. Looked up from germline, CDR1 is LNHDA and CDR2 is SQIVND (reference sequence). The CDR3: CASSYGGGAEAFF. For the CDR3, the DNA is TGTGCCAGTAGTTACGGAGGAGGGGCTGAAGCTTTCTTT.

The chain recombines TRBV5-5 with TRBJ2-7; 8 bases map to TRBD1. CDR1 SGHKS and CDR2 YYEKEE come from the germline V gene (reference sequence). CDR3 length: 12 amino acids. J lost 7 bases, V lost 5 bases, and 5 bases had no gene match. Written as DNA, the CDR3 is TGTGCCAGCAGTTTTACAGGGGGAGAGCAGTACTTC. It yields the protein CASSFTGGEQYF.

The chain is built from TRBV7-2 and TRBJ2-1; D not certain. The germline gives CDR1 SGHTA, CDR2 FQGNSA. V shed 2 bases and J shed 4 bases, with 12 bases lying between them. The CDR3 sequence is 15 residues long. Here the CDR3 reads CASSLTTGQYNEQFF. DNA of the CDR3: TGTGCCAGCAGCTTAACTACCGGCCAATACAATGAGCAGTTCTTC.

The CDR3 DNA reads TGTGCCAGCAGTCTCGGACAGATTCTCCCCTACGAGCAGTACTTC. Translation: CASSLGQILPYEQYF. The rearrangement uses TRBV7-8 and TRBJ2-7; tentative D call: TRBD1 (6 bases). The CDR3 consists of 15 residues. Germline V gene sequence: CDR1 SGHVS, CDR2 FQNEAQ. The V gene lost 6 bases and the J gene lost 2 bases, with 17 bases spanning the gap. The variable domain in full, completed from reference TRBV7-8 and TRBJ2-7, reads GAGVSQSPRYKVAKRGQDVALRCDPISGHVSLFWYQQALGQGPEFLTYFQNEAQLDKSGLPSDRFFAERPEGSVSTLKIQRTQQEDSAVYLCASSLGQILPYEQYFGPGTRLTVT.

This clone was seen a handful of times. V usage is TRBV24-1 and J usage is TRBJ1-4; TRBD1 agrees at 9 bases. Germline lookup yields CDR1 KGHDR and CDR2 SFDVKD. The CDR3 loop spans 15 amino acids. The J segment lost 7 bases and the V segment lost 2 bases, leaving 4 bases of the junction unmatched. CDR3 sequence: CATSDSGTGPEKLFF. The CDR3 DNA reads as TGTGCCACCAGTGATTCCGGGACAGGGCCTGAAAAACTGTTTTTT.

This clone has only one observation. The chain is built from TRBV2 and TRBJ2-7, with 7 bases lining up with TRBD1. Germline lookup yields CDR1 SNHLY and CDR2 FYNNEI. J was trimmed by 8 bases and V by 4 bases; bases with no gene match: 2. The length of the CDR3 is 11 residues. CDR3 bases: TGTGCCAGCAGTGGGGGACAGAAGCAGTACTTC. Protein sequence: CASSGGQKQYF.

The rearrangement joins TRBV4-1 to TRBJ1-1; D might be TRBD1 (5 bases). CDR1 and CDR2 (germline): MGHRA, YSYEKL. CDR3 size: 13 residues. V lost 5 bases to trimming and J lost 6 bases, with 13 bases between them. DNA for the CDR3: TGCGCCAGCAGCTGGGGGGAAGATTCTGAAGCTTTCTTT. Translating it yields CASSWGEDSEAFF.

This chain joins TRBV19 and TRBJ1-3, with 9 bases aligning to TRBD1. Germline CDR1 reads LNHDA; CDR2 reads SQIVND (reference sequence). J gave up 0 bases and V 4 bases, and 7 bases lay outside the gene matches. The CDR3 is made up of 17 amino acids. CDR3 in amino acids: CASSTTGGTSSGNTIYF. CDR3 DNA sequence: TGTGCCAGTAGTACCACAGGGGGCACGAGCTCTGGAAACACCATATATTTT.

The chain combines TRBV27 with TRBJ1-5; weak D call: TRBD1 (6 bases). Germline V gene data show CDR1 as MNHEY and CDR2 as SMNVEV (reference sequence). Trimming removed 6 bases at V and 8 bases at J, with 17 bases between. This CDR3 has 14 amino acids. Here the CDR3 reads CASSSNRALKPQHF. CDR3 coding DNA: TGTGCCAGCAGCTCTAACAGGGCCCTAAAGCCCCAGCATTTT.

The V and J genes are TRBV6-2 or TRBV6-3 and TRBJ2-5; TRBD2 aligns across 11 bases. The CDR3 loop spans 17 amino acids. From germline, CDR1 is MNHEY and CDR2 SVGEGT. V lost 2 bases and J lost 2; bases outside the gene matches: 7. The CDR3 nucleotides read TGTGCCAGCAGTTACCCGCAGGGACTAGCGGTACAAGAGACCCAGTACTTC. Protein sequence: CASSYPQGLAVQETQYF.

The chain joins TRBV6-5 to TRBJ2-5, with a weak D call TRBD1 (6 bases). Germline CDR1 reads MNHEY; CDR2 reads SVGAGI. The V and J ends lost 10 bases and 1 base respectively, with 13 bases between them. The CDR3 extends over 13 amino acids. The CDR3 DNA reads as TGTGCCACCCAGGGGCCTATCCAAGAGACCCAGTACTTC. It translates to CATQGPIQETQYF.

The gene calls are TRBV6-2 or TRBV6-3 and TRBJ2-5, with TRBD2 as a possible D gene (5 bases). Germline V lookup: CDR1 MNHEY, CDR2 SVGEGT. CDR3 length: 14 residues. Trimming took 6 bases from V and 6 from J, leaving 17 bases between them. In DNA form, the CDR3 reads TGTGCCAGCAGCCCCGGCGGGTCTCGGAAGACCCAGTACTTC. Its translation is CASSPGGSRKTQYF.

This chain uses TRBV11-1 with TRBJ2-7; tentative D call: TRBD1 (6 bases). The CDR3 sequence is 15 residues long. Germline CDR1 SGHAT, CDR2 FQDESV (reference sequence). V was cut by 1 base and J by 1 base, with 11 bases left in between. The CDR3 nucleotides read TGTGCCAGCAGCTTAGTGTTGGACAGTTCCTACGAGCAGTACTTC. Its translation: CASSLVLDSSYEQYF.

This clone was recorded a few times. CDR3 loop: CASSPGTGANTEAFF. The CDR3 coding sequence is TGTGCCAGCAGCCCTGGGACAGGGGCGAACACTGAAGCTTTCTTT. This chain joins TRBV5-4 and TRBJ1-1; TRBD1 aligns across 10 bases. The germline V gene has CDR1 SGHNT and CDR2 YYREEE (reference sequence). The CDR3 runs to 15 residues. The ends lost 4 bases at V and 1 base at J; junction bases unmatched: 4.

V usage is TRBV7-9 and J usage is TRBJ2-2; TRBD2 agrees at 7 bases. V shed 3 bases and J 1 base; nucleotides not matched to a gene: 2. The CDR3 covers 15 residues. CDR1 and CDR2 from the germline V gene are SEHNR and FQNEAQ (reference sequence). The CDR3 DNA sequence: TGTGCCAGCAGCTTGGCTAGCGGGAACACCGGGGAGCTGTTTTTT. It specifies CASSLASGNTGELFF. Based on the CDR3 plus reference TRBV7-9 and TRBJ2-2, the full variable domain is DTGVSQNPRHKITKRGQNVTFRCDPISEHNRLYWYRQTLGQGPEFLTYFQNEAQLEKSRLLSDRFSAERPKGSFSTLEIQRTEQGDSAMYLCASSLASGNTGELFFGEGSRLTVL.

This clone was counted once. The V call is TRBV2, the J call TRBJ1-5, with D possibly being TRBD1 (6 bases). The CDR3 sequence is 14 residues long. V gave up 4 bases and J gave up 4 bases, with 11 bases separating them. The germline V gene has CDR1 SNHLY and CDR2 FYNNEI. The CDR3 here is CASSVVTGNQPQHF. Written as DNA, the CDR3 is TGTGCCAGCAGTGTGGTCACAGGGAATCAGCCCCAGCATTTT.

The chain employs TRBV4-1 and TRBJ2-3; the D is unclear. V lost 1 base to trimming and J lost 6 bases, with 8 bases between them. The germline CDR1 and CDR2 sequences are MGHRA and YSYEKL. The CDR3 sequence is 13 residues long. Here the CDR3 reads CASSQGQPDTQYF. For the CDR3, the DNA is TGCGCCAGCAGCCAAGGACAACCGGATACGCAGTATTTT.

The chain carries TRBV9 and TRBJ2-2, with a possible D match to TRBD1 (5 bases). V shed 2 bases and J shed 1 base, with 12 bases lying between them. CDR3 length equals 16 residues. Germline CDR1 is SGDLS and CDR2 is YYNGEE. The DNA for the CDR3 is TGTGCCAGCAGCGTGGGAATAGGACAGAACACCGGGGAGCTGTTTTTT. Amino acids: CASSVGIGQNTGELFF.

This rearrangement joins TRBV6-5 to TRBJ1-5; tentatively, D is TRBD1 (6 bases). V lost 6 bases to trimming and J lost 5 bases, with 11 bases between them. CDR1 is MNHEY, CDR2 SVGAGI, per germline. This CDR3 spans 13 amino acids. DNA of the CDR3: TGTGCCAGCAGCGCTCGGACAGATCAGCCCCAGCATTTT. Protein product: CASSARTDQPQHF.

V is TRBV2 and J is TRBJ2-3; TRBD1 matches at 10 bases. With 6 bases clipped from V and 3 bases from J, the junction kept 9 bases outside the gene matches. Germline V lookup: CDR1 SNHLY, CDR2 FYNNEI. This CDR3 comprises 16 residues. CDR3 bases: TGTGCCAGCAGCCACGATCCGGGACAGGGGACAGATACGCAGTATTTT. Translation gives CASSHDPGQGTDTQYF.